These 25 T cell receptor beta chains share one sample of origin, sequenced in a study of lymphopenia after photon versus proton radiotherapy. The repertoire was sequenced with immunoSEQ multiplex PCR; TCRdb's copy has only in-frame clones and lacks some. Among about 7,000 clones listed, roughly 91% were seen once. The starting material was peripheral blood, obtained from a patient treated with photon-based radiotherapy. The receptor source for this set is a man aged 60 to 69 with cholangiocarcinoma.

V is TRBV19 and J is TRBJ1-5; no clear D. The CDR3 sequence is 13 residues long. Trimming shortened V by 5 bases and J by 0 bases, and 5 bases separated the two germline ends. CDR1 and CDR2 from the germline V gene are LNHDA and SQIVND (reference sequence). In DNA, the CDR3 is TGTGCCAGTAGTGGGGATAGCAATCAGCCCCAGCATTTT. It translates to CASSGDSNQPQHF.

The J gene is TRBJ1-2, the V gene TRBV6-6; 10 nucleotides match TRBD1. Germline-derived CDR1 and CDR2 are MNHNY and SVGAGI (reference sequence). After removal of 7 bases from V and 5 bases from J, the junction contained 7 bases not matched to a gene. The CDR3 spans 14 residues. The chain's CDR3 is CASTFGTGEYGYTF. Written as DNA, the CDR3 is TGTGCCAGCACCTTCGGGACAGGGGAGTATGGCTACACCTTC.

The rearrangement links TRBV28 to TRBJ2-7, with 9 bases that match TRBD1. In germline, CDR1 is MDHEN, CDR2 SYDVKM. Germline trimming cut 3 bases from V and 6 bases from J; bases unmatched to any gene: 9. This CDR3 has 15 residues. The CDR3 sequence: CASSFIVGDRAEQYF. The CDR3 nucleotides are TGTGCCAGCAGTTTCATTGTTGGGGACAGGGCCGAGCAGTACTTC.

This chain uses TRBV7-2 with TRBJ2-6, with no clear D. The CDR3 runs to 15 residues. Germline loops: CDR1 SGHTA, CDR2 FQGNSA. V dropped 2 bases and J dropped 1 base, with 6 bases sitting between them. The CDR3 DNA follows: TGTGCCAGCAGCTTACTGAAGTCTGGGGCCAACGTCCTGACTTTC. Translating it yields CASSLLKSGANVLTF.

V is TRBV7-2 and J is TRBJ2-3; 14 nucleotides match TRBD2. Germline V gene data show CDR1 as SGHTA and CDR2 as FQGNSA. Trimming removed 5 bases from V and 3 bases from J; junction bases left unmatched: 10. The CDR3 consists of 18 residues. The CDR3: CASSPGLAGAPWTDTQYF. For the CDR3, the DNA is TGTGCCAGCAGCCCGGGACTAGCGGGGGCCCCGTGGACAGATACGCAGTATTTT.

V is TRBV7-6 and J is TRBJ1-6, with D unclear. The CDR3 consists of 13 residues. Germline V gene sequence: CDR1 SGHVS, CDR2 FNYEAQ. Trimming left V 5 bases short and J 7 bases short, with 9 bases between. The CDR3 reads CASSPLQNSPLHF. CDR3 DNA: TGTGCCAGCAGCCCTCTACAGAATTCACCCCTCCACTTT.

This sequence joins TRBV11-3 and TRBJ1-1; D is possibly TRBD1 (6 bases). V lost 5 bases to trimming and J lost 1 base, with 11 bases between them. This CDR3 has 14 residues. Looked up from germline, CDR1 is SGHNT and CDR2 is YENEEA. The CDR3 loop reads CASSVWGPNTEAFF. The CDR3 region has the DNA TGTGCCAGCAGCGTATGGGGGCCGAACACTGAAGCTTTCTTT.

This clone has just one count. The chain links TRBV2 to TRBJ1-5; 7 bases map to TRBD1. V shed 3 bases and J 12 bases; nucleotides not matched to a gene: 8. Germline V CDR1 and CDR2: SNHLY, FYNNEI. The CDR3 is 13 amino acids. The CDR3 region is CASSEDRLGGQHF. CDR3 sequence (DNA): TGTGCCAGCAGTGAGGACAGGCTCGGAGGCCAGCATTTT.

The V gene is TRBV11-2, the J gene TRBJ2-2, with 7 bases aligning to TRBD1. This CDR3 spans 17 amino acids. Trimming took 3 bases from V and 6 from J; bases not matched to a gene: 13. Per germline, CDR1 SGHAT and CDR2 FQNNGV. The CDR3 spells CASSLTGTDLSAGELFF. The CDR3 DNA sequence: TGTGCCAGCAGCTTGACAGGGACGGACCTAAGCGCCGGGGAGCTGTTTTTT.

J is TRBJ2-1 and V is TRBV11-3; no clear D. Trimming removed 3 bases from V and 6 bases from J, with 6 bases in between. Germline V CDR1 and CDR2: SGHNT, YENEEA. This CDR3 spans 12 amino acids. The CDR3 is CASSFGRNEQFF. The CDR3 bases are TGTGCCAGCAGCTTTGGACGCAATGAGCAGTTCTTC. Full variable domain (rest looked up from reference TRBV11-3 and TRBJ2-1): EAGVVQSPRYKIIEKKQPVAFWCNPISGHNTLYWYLQNLGQGPELLIRYENEEAVDDSQLPKDRFSAERLKGVDSTLKIQPAELGDSAVYLCASSFGRNEQFFGPGTRLTVL.

The rearrangement links TRBV7-8 to TRBJ1-5; tentative D call: TRBD1 (5 bases). V dropped 9 bases and J dropped 2 bases, with 11 bases sitting between them. The CDR3 loop spans 13 amino acids. In germline, CDR1 is SGHVS, CDR2 FQNEAQ. CDR3 bases: TGTGCCAGTGGGGGGGAGGGCAATCAGCCCCAGCATTTT. Its translation is CASGGEGNQPQHF.

The chain carries TRBV10-1 and TRBJ2-2; D ambiguous. From germline, CDR1 is WNHNN and CDR2 SYGVQD (reference sequence). V was trimmed by 1 base and J by 7 bases, leaving 10 bases between them. This CDR3 spans 14 amino acids. The CDR3 protein is CASSEFPGFGELFF. The CDR3, as DNA: TGCGCCAGCAGTGAGTTCCCGGGCTTCGGGGAGCTGTTTTTT.

V and J are TRBV6-5 and TRBJ1-5, with TRBD1 matching over 8 bases. The CDR3 contains 13 residues. The trim removed 5 bases at V and 5 bases at J, leaving 2 bases unmatched. Germline V CDR1 and CDR2: MNHEY, SVGAGI. In DNA form, the CDR3 reads TGTGCCAGCAGTCCGGACAGGGATCAGCCCCAGCATTTT. Its protein is CASSPDRDQPQHF.

In its sample, this clone was seen once. The V call is TRBV7-9, the J call TRBJ2-3, with 11 bases matching TRBD2. V shed 3 bases and J 5 bases; nucleotides not matched to a gene: 7. Germline CDR1 is SEHNR and CDR2 is FQNEAQ (reference sequence). CDR3 length equals 16 residues. Written as DNA, the CDR3 is TGTGCCAGCAGCTTTGGACTAGCGGGCCTGGGAGATACGCAGTATTTT. Its translation: CASSFGLAGLGDTQYF. Filled out from reference TRBV7-9 and TRBJ2-3, the complete variable domain reads DTGVSQNPRHKITKRGQNVTFRCDPISEHNRLYWYRQTLGQGPEFLTYFQNEAQLEKSRLLSDRFSAERPKGSFSTLEIQRTEQGDSAMYLCASSFGLAGLGDTQYFGPGTRLTVL.

The rearrangement uses TRBV4-2 and TRBJ1-6, with D unresolved. V lost 3 bases, J lost 8 bases, and 5 bases lay in between. The CDR3 runs to 12 residues. Germline V gives CDR1 LGHNA, CDR2 YNFKEQ. The CDR3 region has the DNA TGTGCCAGCAGCCAGATGGATTCACCCCTCCACTTT. This codes for CASSQMDSPLHF.

CDR3 sequence (DNA): TGTGCCAGCAGTCCGCGGGGGGCAGGGAACACCGGGGAGCTGTTTTTT. It translates to CASSPRGAGNTGELFF. The chain employs TRBV2 and TRBJ2-2, with 8 bases that match TRBD2. There are 16 residues in the CDR3. The germline gives CDR1 SNHLY, CDR2 FYNNEI. V was clipped by 5 bases and J by 1 base; unmatched bases: 6.

The V call is TRBV11-3, the J call TRBJ2-7; 8 nucleotides match TRBD1. The CDR3 is 13 amino acids. CDR1 and CDR2 (germline): SGHNT, YENEEA. J lost 6 bases, V lost 4 bases, and 5 bases had no gene match. CDR3 protein: CASSSQTGVEQYF. CDR3 DNA: TGTGCCAGCAGCTCCCAGACAGGGGTCGAGCAGTACTTC.

CDR3 amino acids: CASSLGGGRTEAFF. DNA of the CDR3: TGTGCCAGCAGCTTAGGAGGGGGGAGGACTGAAGCTTTCTTT. V usage is TRBV7-9 and J usage is TRBJ1-1; D perhaps matches TRBD1 (6 bases). V was clipped by 1 base and J by 5 bases, with 11 bases between them. This CDR3 spans 14 amino acids. Germline V CDR1 and CDR2: SEHNR, FQNEAQ (reference sequence).

This sequence joins TRBV28 and TRBJ1-5; no firm D call. Germline CDR1 is MDHEN and CDR2 is SYDVKM. This CDR3 spans 12 amino acids. The V and J ends lost 5 bases and 8 bases respectively, with 10 bases between them. The CDR3 bases are TGTGCCAGCAGTGGACGGGGAGAGCCCCAGCATTTT. Its protein is CASSGRGEPQHF.

The CDR3 reads CASETLAGAKETQYF. Here the CDR3 DNA reads TGTGCCAGCGAAACTCTAGCGGGGGCTAAAGAGACCCAGTACTTC. The chain has TRBV27 and TRBJ2-5; 10 bases align to TRBD2. The CDR3 sequence is 15 residues long. Germline-derived CDR1 and CDR2 are MNHEY and SMNVEV (reference sequence). The ends lost 8 bases at V and 3 bases at J; junction bases unmatched: 9.

The chain joins TRBV9 to TRBJ2-6; TRBD1 aligns across 7 bases. Unmatched junction bases numbered 6, after V lost 3 bases and J lost 0 bases. Per germline, CDR1 SGDLS and CDR2 YYNGEE. This CDR3 comprises 17 residues. CDR3 loop: CASSGGQRVSGANVLTF. The CDR3 DNA reads as TGTGCCAGCAGCGGGGGACAGAGAGTCTCTGGGGCCAACGTCCTGACTTTC.

The rearrangement uses TRBV7-9 and TRBJ1-1; D might be TRBD1 (6 bases). CDR1 SEHNR and CDR2 FQNEAQ come from the germline V gene (reference sequence). The V end lost 5 bases, the J end lost 0 bases, and 22 bases lay between the germline ends. The CDR3 has 18 residues. The CDR3 DNA is TGTGCCAGCAGCCTAACACCACAGACAGGAAACTTGAACACTGAAGCTTTCTTT. The encoded protein is CASSLTPQTGNLNTEAFF.

V and J are TRBV10-3 and TRBJ1-5; TRBD1 agrees at 7 bases. The length of the CDR3 is 14 residues. Germline V gives CDR1 ENHRY, CDR2 SYGVKD. Germline trimming cut 10 bases from V and 0 bases from J; bases unmatched to any gene: 6. DNA of the CDR3: TGTGCCACTGACACAGGGGATAGCAATCAGCCCCAGCATTTT. Translation gives CATDTGDSNQPQHF.

The chain carries TRBV19 and TRBJ2-7; 7 positions match TRBD1. The CDR3 totals 13 residues. The J segment lost 1 base and the V segment lost 4 bases, leaving 1 base of the junction unmatched. Germline-derived CDR1 and CDR2 are LNHDA and SQIVND (reference sequence). As DNA, the CDR3 is TGTGCCAGTAGTAAGGACAGGTCCTACGAGCAGTACTTC. The encoded protein is CASSKDRSYEQYF.

V gene TRBV27 combines with J gene TRBJ2-1; 8 positions agree with TRBD1. There are 15 residues in the CDR3. J was trimmed by 5 bases and V by 6 bases; bases with no gene match: 9. Looked up from germline, CDR1 is MNHEY and CDR2 is SMNVEV (reference sequence). The CDR3 protein is CASSRQGRIDNEQFF. CDR3 DNA sequence: TGTGCCAGCAGCAGACAGGGGAGAATCGACAATGAGCAGTTCTTC.